One and the same sample provided the 5 T cell receptor beta chains below, sequenced in a study of blood T cell repertoires in COVID-19. Only in-frame clones appear in the TCRdb table, and some are missing; sequencing was by immunoSEQ multiplex PCR. In the table there are under 250,000 clones, 81% of which are singletons. The sample consisted of PBMCs or T cells enriched from blood (not recorded which). All receptors derive from a woman between 50 and 59 years old with acute COVID-19.

The chain links TRBV19 to TRBJ1-1; D not certain. Looked up from germline, CDR1 is LNHDA and CDR2 is SQIVND (reference sequence). CDR3 length equals 13 residues. V was clipped by 5 bases and J by 0 bases, with 7 bases between them. The CDR3 is CASSLYMNTEAFF. In DNA, the CDR3 is TGTGCCAGTAGTCTATATATGAACACTGAAGCTTTCTTT. Complete variable domain (other parts from reference TRBV19 and TRBJ1-1): DGGITQSPKYLFRKEGQNVTLSCEQNLNHDAMYWYRQDPGQGLRLIYYSQIVNDFQKGDIAEGYSVSREKKESFPLTVTSAQKNPTAFYLCASSLYMNTEAFFGQGTRLTVV.

This clone has just one count. This same CDR3 is encoded by further DNA sequences in the sample. The rearrangement joins TRBV10-3 to TRBJ2-5; D not resolved. V lost 4 bases and J lost 4, with 7 bases in between. This CDR3 comprises 12 residues. From germline, CDR1 is ENHRY and CDR2 SYGVKD. CDR3 coding DNA: TGTGCCATCAGTGCGGGTAGAGAGACCCAGTACTTC. Residues: CAISAGRETQYF.

This rearrangement joins TRBV7-8 to TRBJ1-2; 11 nucleotides agree with TRBD1. V lost 7 bases, J lost 6 bases, and 7 bases stayed unmatched. The CDR3 has 14 amino acids. The germline V gene encodes CDR1 SGHVS and CDR2 FQNEAQ. The CDR3 loop is CASTTGTGGNGYTF. The CDR3 nucleotides read TGTGCCAGCACCACGGGGACAGGGGGTAATGGCTACACCTTC.

The gene calls are TRBV4-1 and TRBJ2-7; 10 nucleotides agree with TRBD1. CDR3 length: 15 amino acids. After removal of 0 bases from V and 6 bases from J, the junction contained 5 bases not matched to a gene. Looked up from germline, CDR1 is MGHRA and CDR2 is YSYEKL. CDR3 in DNA: TGCGCCAGCAGCCAAGATAGGGGACAGGGGAGCGAGCAGTACTTC. Translation gives CASSQDRGQGSEQYF.

This clone showed up just a few times. V and J are TRBV19 and TRBJ1-2, with a tentative D call TRBD1 (5 bases). The V end was cut by 6 bases, the J end by 8 bases, with 22 bases between. The length of the CDR3 is 15 residues. The germline V gene has CDR1 LNHDA and CDR2 SQIVND (reference sequence). The CDR3: CASRPSDSRYDGYTF. DNA of the CDR3: TGTGCCAGTAGGCCAAGCGACAGCCGCTATGACGGCTACACCTTC.